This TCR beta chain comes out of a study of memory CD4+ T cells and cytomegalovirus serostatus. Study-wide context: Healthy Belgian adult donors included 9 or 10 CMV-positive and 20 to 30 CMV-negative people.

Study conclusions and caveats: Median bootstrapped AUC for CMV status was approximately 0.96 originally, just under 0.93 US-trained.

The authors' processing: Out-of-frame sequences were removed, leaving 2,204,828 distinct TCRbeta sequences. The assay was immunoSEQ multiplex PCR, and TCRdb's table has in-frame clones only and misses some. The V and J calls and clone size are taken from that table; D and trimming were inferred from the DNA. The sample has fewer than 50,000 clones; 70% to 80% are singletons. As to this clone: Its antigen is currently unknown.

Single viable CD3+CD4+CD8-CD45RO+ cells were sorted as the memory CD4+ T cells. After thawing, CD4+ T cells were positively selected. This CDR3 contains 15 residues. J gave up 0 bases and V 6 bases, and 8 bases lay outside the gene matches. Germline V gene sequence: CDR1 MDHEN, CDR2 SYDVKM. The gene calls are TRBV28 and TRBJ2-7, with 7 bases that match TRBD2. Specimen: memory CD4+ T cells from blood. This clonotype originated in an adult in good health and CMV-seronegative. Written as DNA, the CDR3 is TGTGCCAGCAGGGTACCTAGCGGAAACTCCTACGAGCAGTACTTC. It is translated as CASRVPSGNSYEQYF.